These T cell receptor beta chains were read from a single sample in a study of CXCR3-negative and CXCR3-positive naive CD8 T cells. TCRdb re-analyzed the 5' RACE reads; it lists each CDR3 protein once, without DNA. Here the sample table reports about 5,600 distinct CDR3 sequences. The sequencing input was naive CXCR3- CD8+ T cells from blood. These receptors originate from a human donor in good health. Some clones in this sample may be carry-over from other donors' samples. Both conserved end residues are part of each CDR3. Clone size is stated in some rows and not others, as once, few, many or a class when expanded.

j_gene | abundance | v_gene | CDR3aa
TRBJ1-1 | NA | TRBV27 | CASSFQGAATEAFF
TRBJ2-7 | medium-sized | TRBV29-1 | CSVVGGVEQYF
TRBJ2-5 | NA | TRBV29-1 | CSVEKWIGLTPETQYF
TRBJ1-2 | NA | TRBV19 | CASREGLAVHGYTF
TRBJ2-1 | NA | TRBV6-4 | CASSRLWREGQDEQFF
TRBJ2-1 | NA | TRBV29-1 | CSVGGLAGISYNEQFF
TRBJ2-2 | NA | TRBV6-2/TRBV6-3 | CASSYETSGSNGTGELFF
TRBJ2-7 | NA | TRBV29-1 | CSVEGVKPEWTSGTYEQYF
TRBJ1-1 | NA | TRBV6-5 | CAGPGNTEAFF
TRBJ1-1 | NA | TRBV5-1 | CASSLPGSTEAFF
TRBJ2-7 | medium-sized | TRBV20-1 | CSASELNPSYEQYF
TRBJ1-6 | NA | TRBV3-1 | CASSPAGNSPLHF
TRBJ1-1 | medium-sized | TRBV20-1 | CSARDLAVATEAFF
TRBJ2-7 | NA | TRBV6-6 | CGSYSPTEQYF
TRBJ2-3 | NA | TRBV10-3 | CAISGDLTDTQYF
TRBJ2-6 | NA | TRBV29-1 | CSVVSASGANVLTF
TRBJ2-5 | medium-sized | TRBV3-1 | CASFSPGAHWGQETQYF
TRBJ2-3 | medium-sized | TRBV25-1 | CASSEYGLTSGSRADTQYF
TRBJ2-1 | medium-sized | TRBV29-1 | CSVEEGGTYNEQFF
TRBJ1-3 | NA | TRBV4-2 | CASSQDLRLGNTIYF
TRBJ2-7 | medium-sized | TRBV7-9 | CASSQSRDRTYEQYF
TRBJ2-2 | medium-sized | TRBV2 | CASRDRQTGELFF
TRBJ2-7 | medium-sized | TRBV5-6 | CASSLGIAGTYEQYF
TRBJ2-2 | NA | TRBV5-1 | CASSLGDSNTGELFF
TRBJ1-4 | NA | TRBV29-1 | CSVSQGAEKLFF
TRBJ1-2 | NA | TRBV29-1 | CSVEDPQGRYYGYTF
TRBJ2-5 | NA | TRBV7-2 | CASSTNSALALETQYF
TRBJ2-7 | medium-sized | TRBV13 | CASSTGTSPTEQYF
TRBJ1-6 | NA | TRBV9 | CASSGTGPNSPLHF
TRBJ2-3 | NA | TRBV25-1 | CAAETTTSTDTQYF
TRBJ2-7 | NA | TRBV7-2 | CASSLSYPGSYEQYF
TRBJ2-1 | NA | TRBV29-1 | CSVPDFYNEQFF
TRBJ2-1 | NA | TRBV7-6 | CASSGTSGTYNEQFF